Detailed here is one TCR beta chain. Antigen unknown. This entry comes from a study of breast tumors, draining lymph nodes, adjacent tissues. Samples came from axillary lymph nodes draining the breast cancer. TCRdb re-derived calls from the multiplex PCR reads in MiXCR, one entry per CDR3 protein. The sample lists around 140,000 distinct CDR3 sequences; 30% to 35% were seen once. The CDR3 sequence is 14 residues long. Trimming at V came to 6 bases and at J to 3 bases, leaving 8 bases not matched to a gene. Germline assignment: CDR1 DFQATT and CDR2 SNEGSKA (reference sequence). Study-level findings and limits: Compared with basal-like, luminal-like tumors shared significantly more repertoire with nontumor tissue. Tumors had less TCR diversity than lymph nodes, more than nontumor tissue. The data were judged consistent with most tumor T cells coming from lymph node and expanding in tumor.

Sequencing was done on a sample of axillary lymph node tissue. The chain is built from TRBV20-1 and TRBJ1-2; 9 positions agree with TRBD1. This receptor was obtained from a female donor with breast cancer. Some clones in this sample may be carry-over from other donors' samples. The CDR3 sequence: CSAKQGASDYGYTF. Written as DNA, the CDR3 is TGCAGTGCAAAACAGGGGGCGTCGGACTATGGCTACACCTTC.